This T cell receptor beta chain comes out of a study of cytomegalovirus exposure and HLA in healthy donors. Looking at the study overall: A subsequent analysis reported that the 120 validation repertoires were produced on the same platform that had also been used for the roughly 670 first-cohort repertoires. Study-level points and caveats: According to reports, the classifier identified cytomegalovirus status with high specificity and sensitivity. Under in vitro conditions, a few CMV-associated chains were confirmed as specific for CMV antigens.

Sequencing used immunoSEQ multiplex PCR; TCRdb keeps in-frame clones, though not all of them. The table lists about 150,000 clones, about 86% of them singletons. CDR1 and CDR2 (germline): GTSNPN, SVGIG (reference sequence). The V end was cut by 4 bases, the J end by 11 bases, with 15 bases between. The CDR3 has 12 residues. The donors were members of the validation cohort comprising approximately 110 subjects, separate from the approximately 670-subject first cohort. On this clone: Antigen: not known.

This clonotype was sampled from a human donor in good health. Source material: PBMCs. The chain uses TRBV30 and TRBJ2-1; tentative D call: TRBD2 (5 bases). The CDR3 is CAWIEGGRQQFF. Here the CDR3 DNA reads TGTGCCTGGATTGAGGGTGGACGACAGCAGTTCTTC.